This passage covers 30 T cell receptor beta chains from one sample sequenced in a study of OX40 agonist ivuxolimab in advanced cancers. TCRdb's table, derived via immunoSEQ multiplex PCR, lists solely in-frame clones and lacks some. The table has 55,000 to 90,000 clones, about 90% seen once; the top ten hold 2% to 2.5%. The specimen was CD4+ or CD8+ T cells sorted from blood, collected in a trial of the OX40 agonist ivuxolimab. Receptors originate from an adult with an advanced solid tumor such as melanoma, head and neck, liver or kidney cancer.

The chain links TRBV10-3 to TRBJ2-4; D uncertain. V dropped 7 bases and J dropped 8 bases, with 18 bases sitting between them. Per the germline V gene, CDR1 is ENHRY and CDR2 is SYGVKD. The length of the CDR3 is 14 residues. CDR3 sequence reads: CAIKSDQIIDIQYF. CDR3 nucleotides: TGTGCCATCAAGTCGGACCAGATAATAGACATTCAGTACTTC.

This clone was recorded once. This chain uses TRBV11-2 with TRBJ2-6; TRBD2 might be the D (6 bases). The CDR3 is 17 residues long. V was pared by 3 bases and J by 3 bases, with 15 bases between. CDR1 SGHAT and CDR2 FQNNGV come from the germline V gene. The CDR3: CASSFVEGRSGANVLTF. The CDR3 DNA reads as TGTGCCAGCAGCTTCGTGGAGGGGCGAAGTGGGGCCAACGTCCTGACTTTC. The variable domain in full, with the rest retrieved from reference TRBV11-2 and TRBJ2-6, is EAGVAQSPRYKIIEKRQSVAFWCNPISGHATLYWYQQILGQGPKLLIQFQNNGVVDDSQLPKDRFSAERLKGVDSTLKIQPAKLEDSAVYLCASSFVEGRSGANVLTFGAGSRLTVL.

The gene calls are TRBV6-1 and TRBJ2-3, with D tentatively TRBD2 (5 bases). CDR3 length: 14 amino acids. The germline V and J ends were trimmed by 1 base and 1 base, with 6 bases remaining between them. Germline CDR1 and CDR2: MNHNS and SASEGT. CDR3 sequence: CASSEEGGTDTQYF. The CDR3 DNA sequence: TGTGCCAGCAGTGAAGAGGGAGGCACAGATACGCAGTATTTT.

This clone was counted a few times. This rearrangement joins TRBV19 to TRBJ1-5; TRBD1 might be the D (5 bases). The CDR3 spans 15 residues. The germline V gene encodes CDR1 LNHDA and CDR2 SQIVND (reference sequence). V was cut by 4 bases and J by 3 bases, with 13 bases left in between. CDR3 nucleotides: TGTGCCAGTAGTACCCCGACAGCATCCAATCAGCCCCAGCATTTT. Amino acids: CASSTPTASNQPQHF. Full variable domain (outside the CDR3, taken from reference TRBV19 and TRBJ1-5): DGGITQSPKYLFRKEGQNVTLSCEQNLNHDAMYWYRQDPGQGLRLIYYSQIVNDFQKGDIAEGYSVSREKKESFPLTVTSAQKNPTAFYLCASSTPTASNQPQHFGDGTRLSIL.

The chain employs TRBV5-1 and TRBJ2-2, with D perhaps TRBD1 (6 bases). Deletions cut 3 bases from V and 1 base from J, with 7 bases between. The V gene's germline CDR1 is SGHRS and CDR2 YFSETQ. The CDR3 contains 14 residues. The CDR3 coding sequence is TGCGCCAGCAGCTGGACAGAGAACACCGGGGAGCTGTTTTTT. Its translation is CASSWTENTGELFF.

The J gene is TRBJ2-5, the V gene TRBV11-2; tentatively, D is TRBD1 or TRBD2 (5 bases each). Germline CDR1 and CDR2: SGHAT and FQNNGV. The CDR3 runs 13 residues. V lost 3 bases and J 4 bases, leaving 9 bases between the germline ends. CDR3 in amino acids: CASSLLRGETQYF. In nucleotides, the CDR3 is TGTGCCAGCAGCTTGCTGAGGGGAGAGACCCAGTACTTC.

This rearrangement joins TRBV10-3 to TRBJ1-2; D gene unclear. Germline CDR1 and CDR2: ENHRY and SYGVKD. V was cut by 4 bases and J by 8 bases, with 14 bases left in between. This CDR3 spans 13 amino acids. The CDR3: CAISVDRAGGYTF. DNA for the CDR3: TGTGCCATCAGTGTAGATAGGGCGGGCGGCTACACCTTC.

V gene TRBV11-1 combines with J gene TRBJ1-1, with D hard to call. This CDR3 has 13 residues. The V gene lost 0 bases and the J gene lost 1 base, with 3 bases spanning the gap. CDR1 and CDR2 (germline): SGHAT, FQDESV (reference sequence). The CDR3 spells CASSLAGNTEAFF. CDR3 bases: TGTGCCAGCAGCTTAGCGGGGAACACTGAAGCTTTCTTT.

The chain employs TRBV19 and TRBJ2-5; D is uncertain. This CDR3 comprises 11 residues. Trimming shortened V by 8 bases and J by 4 bases, and 8 bases separated the two germline ends. CDR1 is LNHDA, CDR2 SQIVND, per germline (reference sequence). CDR3 amino acids: CASGVAETQYF. DNA of the CDR3: TGTGCCAGTGGAGTTGCAGAGACCCAGTACTTC.

The chain combines TRBV6-5 with TRBJ1-6; D not resolved. This CDR3 contains 13 residues. CDR1 and CDR2 (germline): MNHEY, SVGAGI. Between the trimmed V and J ends, which lost 2 bases and 17 bases, there was a span of 16 bases. This chain's CDR3 is CASSYREAQPIHF. CDR3 DNA sequence: TGTGCCAGCAGTTACCGGGAGGCACAGCCGATCCACTTT.

The CDR3 nucleotides are TGTGCCAGTAGTATTAACGGGAGAGGGACCGGGGAGCTGTTTTTT. As protein: CASSINGRGTGELFF. The rearrangement links TRBV19 to TRBJ2-2; D possibly corresponds to TRBD2 (6 bases). The CDR3 spans 15 residues. Trimming took 3 bases from V and 5 from J, leaving 13 bases between them. The germline V gene has CDR1 LNHDA and CDR2 SQIVND (reference sequence).

V and J are TRBV23-1 and TRBJ1-5; D is unresolved. TRBV23-1 is sorted into the ORF group, with uncertain function. The CDR3 runs 15 residues. The germline V and J ends were trimmed by 3 bases and 0 bases, with 9 bases remaining between them. CDR3 sequence (DNA): TGCGCCAGCAGTCACCAGGATTATAGCAATCAGCCCCAGCATTTT. Encoded protein: CASSHQDYSNQPQHF.

In its sample, this clone was seen once. This chain uses TRBV6-5 with TRBJ2-7; 15 bases are shared with TRBD2. The CDR3 covers 14 residues. V shed 6 bases, J shed 7 bases, and the junction held 4 bases outside the gene matches. CDR1 MNHEY and CDR2 SVGAGI come from the germline V gene. The DNA of the CDR3 is TGTGCCAGCAGGAGGACTAGCGGGGGGGAAGAGCAGTACTTC. Translating gives CASRRTSGGEEQYF.

This clone was seen only once. V is TRBV11-3 and J is TRBJ2-3; tentatively, D is TRBD1 or TRBD2 (5 bases each). Trimming removed 5 bases at V and 4 bases at J, with 13 bases between. CDR3 length: 14 amino acids. Germline V CDR1 and CDR2: SGHNT, YENEEA. The CDR3 protein is CASSPRDQSDTQYF. The DNA of the CDR3 is TGTGCCAGCAGCCCCCGGGACCAATCAGATACGCAGTATTTT.

CDR3 sequence reads: CASSQRGRPSTDTQYF. The CDR3 nucleotides read TGTGCCAGCAGCCAGCGGGGGCGGCCGAGCACAGATACGCAGTATTTT. The V gene is TRBV9, the J gene TRBJ2-3; 8 bases align to TRBD2. V lost 4 bases, J lost 0 bases, and 7 bases stayed unmatched. The length of the CDR3 is 16 residues. The germline gives CDR1 SGDLS, CDR2 YYNGEE.

In the case of this clone: One junction end disagrees with the germline gene, perhaps due to a read error. J is TRBJ1-5 and V is TRBV18; D uncertain. There are 13 residues in the CDR3. Germline values: CDR1 KGHSH, CDR2 LQKENI. The CDR3 sequence: CASLPLANQPQHF. DNA for the CDR3: TGTGCCAGCTTACCACTTGCCAATCAGCCCCAGCATTTT.

This chain joins TRBV27 and TRBJ1-1; D gene unclear. Germline values: CDR1 MNHEY, CDR2 SMNVEV (reference sequence). The CDR3 runs to 15 residues. V was trimmed by 5 bases and J by 1 base, leaving 14 bases between them. The CDR3 nucleotides read TGTGCCAGCAGTCCTGGGCGGGCCAGGAACACTGAAGCTTTCTTT. Translation gives CASSPGRARNTEAFF.

The rearrangement links TRBV2 to TRBJ1-6; a weak D match, TRBD1 (6 bases). Trimming removed 8 bases from V and 7 bases from J, with 15 bases in between. CDR3 length: 14 residues. Per the germline V gene, CDR1 is SNHLY and CDR2 is FYNNEI. CDR3 amino acids: CASGRGTANSPLHF. The DNA for the CDR3 is TGTGCCAGCGGGAGGGGGACGGCGAATTCACCCCTCCACTTT. The whole variable domain, remainder taken from reference TRBV2 and TRBJ1-6, is EPEVTQTPSHQVTQMGQEVILRCVPISNHLYFYWYRQILGQKVEFLVSFYNNEISEKSEIFDDQFSVERPDGSNFTLKIRSTKLEDSAMYFCASGRGTANSPLHFGNGTRLTVT.

The chain links TRBV19 to TRBJ2-3; D gene ambiguous. Germline V lookup: CDR1 LNHDA, CDR2 SQIVND (reference sequence). This CDR3 comprises 13 residues. Between the trimmed V and J ends, which lost 3 bases and 5 bases, there was a span of 9 bases. The CDR3 DNA sequence: TGTGCCAGTAGTATGACGGACCGAGATACGCAGTATTTT. This encodes CASSMTDRDTQYF.

J is TRBJ2-3 and V is TRBV10-1; D remains ambiguous. This CDR3 has 11 amino acids. The V and J ends lost 2 bases and 4 bases respectively, with 1 base between them. Germline V gives CDR1 WNHNN, CDR2 SYGVQD (reference sequence). The CDR3 spells CASSEADTQYF. CDR3 in DNA: TGCGCCAGCAGTGAGGCAGATACGCAGTATTTT.

CDR3 sequence (DNA): TGTGCCAGCAGCCTATCTGGAACTACCTCATACGAGCAGTACTTC. Its translation: CASSLSGTTSYEQYF. The chain employs TRBV13 and TRBJ2-7; D is unresolved. The CDR3 covers 15 residues. Trimming took 5 bases from V and 4 from J, leaving 18 bases between them. Germline V gene lookup returns CDR1 PRHDT and CDR2 FYEKMQ (reference sequence).

J is TRBJ2-5 and V is TRBV5-4, with 13 bases identical to TRBD2. CDR3 length equals 16 residues. V lost 4 bases and J lost 1; bases outside the gene matches: 4. Germline V CDR1 and CDR2: SGHNT, YYREEE (reference sequence). The CDR3 region has the DNA TGTGCCAGCAGCACCCGACTAGCGGGGGGCCAAGAGACCCAGTACTTC. Translation gives CASSTRLAGGQETQYF.

The chain recombines TRBV4-1 with TRBJ2-1; a weak D match, TRBD2 (5 bases). The CDR3 is made up of 16 amino acids. Per germline, CDR1 MGHRA and CDR2 YSYEKL. Trimming took off 3 bases at V and 2 bases at J, with 14 bases between the two ends. CDR3 residues: CASSQLDLTTYNEQFF. The CDR3 DNA is TGCGCCAGCAGCCAGCTGGACTTGACGACCTACAATGAGCAGTTCTTC.

This clone was seen more than once but under ten times. The chain couples TRBV11-2 to TRBJ1-2; D unclear. V shed 6 bases and J shed 4 bases, with 12 bases lying between them. Germline V lookup: CDR1 SGHAT, CDR2 FQNNGV. The CDR3 contains 13 residues. CDR3 sequence reads: CASSPAGGYGYTF. As DNA, the CDR3 is TGTGCCAGCAGTCCAGCGGGTGGCTATGGCTACACCTTC.

V and J are TRBV7-8 and TRBJ1-1; TRBD1 matches 9 bases. Trimming cost V 5 bases and J 5 bases; bases outside gene matches: 6. The CDR3 loop spans 14 amino acids. Germline V gene lookup returns CDR1 SGHVS and CDR2 FQNEAQ. The CDR3 DNA reads as TGTGCCAGCAGCCGGGACAGGGCGGGGACTGAAGCTTTCTTT. Amino acids: CASSRDRAGTEAFF.

This clone has just a few counts. J is TRBJ2-5 and V is TRBV5-1; 14 bases are shared with TRBD2. The V segment lost 6 bases and the J segment 3 bases; nucleotides outside the gene matches: 4. The CDR3 is made up of 15 amino acids. Germline V gene lookup returns CDR1 SGHRS and CDR2 YFSETQ. In DNA form, the CDR3 reads TGCGCCAGCACGACTAGCGGGAGGGTAGAAGAGACCCAGTACTTC. Translating it yields CASTTSGRVEETQYF.

The chain is built from TRBV7-9 and TRBJ2-7; TRBD1 matches 8 bases. Germline V lookup: CDR1 SEHNR, CDR2 FQNEAQ (reference sequence). CDR3 length: 14 residues. V shed 2 bases and J 3 bases; nucleotides not matched to a gene: 3. The CDR3 region is CASSLRTGNYEQYF. In DNA, the CDR3 is TGTGCCAGCAGCTTAAGGACAGGGAACTACGAGCAGTACTTC.

The chain combines TRBV28 with TRBJ2-2; D possibly matches TRBD1 or TRBD2 (5 bases each). Germline loops: CDR1 MDHEN, CDR2 SYDVKM. The CDR3 contains 14 residues. V was cut by 4 bases and J by 5 bases, with 11 bases left in between. The CDR3 here is CASSWGRQTGELFF. As DNA, the CDR3 is TGTGCCAGCAGTTGGGGGAGACAGACCGGGGAGCTGTTTTTT.

This chain links TRBV14 with TRBJ2-3; D might be TRBD2 (6 bases). Trimming took off 3 bases at V and 4 bases at J, with 8 bases between the two ends. This CDR3 region has 13 residues. Germline loops: CDR1 SGHDN, CDR2 FVKESK. The CDR3 nucleotides are TGTGCCAGCAGCCAGAGACTAGCAGATACGCAGTATTTT. Residues: CASSQRLADTQYF.

J is TRBJ1-1 and V is TRBV9, with 9 nucleotides matching TRBD1. Trimming cost V 0 bases and J 11 bases; bases outside gene matches: 11. Germline lookup yields CDR1 SGDLS and CDR2 YYNGEE. CDR3 length: 15 amino acids. The CDR3 DNA sequence: TGTGCCAGCAGCGTAGACCCGGGACAGGGTCTTTCTGCTTTCTTT. Amino acids: CASSVDPGQGLSAFF.